These T cell receptor beta chains were read from a single sample in a study of cytomegalovirus exposure and HLA in healthy donors. Sequenced by immunoSEQ multiplex PCR; TCRdb stores in-frame clones only, minus some. The table lists around 150,000 clones, about 81% of them singletons. Source material: PBMCs. The receptor source for this set is a woman aged 18-30 years in good health and CMV-seronegative. Each CDR3 is given with its conserved first and last residue. The order of the fields is J gene, clone size, V gene, D gene, CDR3 DNA, CDR3 protein. The D gene is left open where the match is weak. Not all rows give a size; the values are once, few, many and, for expanded clones, a class.

J: TRBJ2-1
size: .
V: TRBV6-6
D: TRBD2
DNA: TGTGCCAGCAGTTACTTCTCTCCCGGGACTAGCAATGAGCAGTTCTTC
CDR3: CASSYFSPGTSNEQFF

J: TRBJ1-3
size: .
V: TRBV10-2
D: TRBD1
DNA: TGCGCCAGCAGTGGGACAGGCGCGTTTGGAAACACCATATATTTT
CDR3: CASSGTGAFGNTIYF

J: TRBJ1-5
size: once
V: TRBV2
D: .
DNA: TGTGCCAGCAGTCGACAGCCTAATCAGCCCCAGCATTTT
CDR3: CASSRQPNQPQHF

J: TRBJ2-3
size: .
V: TRBV19
D: .
DNA: TGTGCCAGTTCCCGGACTATAAGCACAGATACGCAGTATTTT
CDR3: CASSRTISTDTQYF

J: TRBJ2-6
size: few
V: TRBV6-1
D: .
DNA: TGTGCCAGCAGTGGGGGCAGGGGGGCCAACGTCCTGACTTTC
CDR3: CASSGGRGANVLTF

J: TRBJ2-1
size: .
V: TRBV10-2
D: .
DNA: TGCGCCAGCAGCCTCGGGACTCTCCTTGGCAATGAGCAGTTCTTC
CDR3: CASSLGTLLGNEQFF

J: TRBJ2-7
size: .
V: TRBV2
D: .
DNA: TGTGCCAGCAGTGACCAGGGAACCTCCTACGAGCAGTACTTC
CDR3: CASSDQGTSYEQYF

J: TRBJ1-6
size: .
V: TRBV6-1
D: .
DNA: TGTGCCAGCAGTGAAGGTCTGGGCTATTCACCCCTCCACTTT
CDR3: CASSEGLGYSPLHF

J: TRBJ2-7
size: .
V: TRBV5-1
D: TRBD1
DNA: TGCGCCAGCAGCTTACGCGGGACAGGGGCCTACGAGCAGTACTTC
CDR3: CASSLRGTGAYEQYF

J: TRBJ2-2
size: .
V: TRBV19
D: .
DNA: TGTGCCAGTAGGCCCTATCTGGGGGGAGCCGGGGAGCTGTTTTTT
CDR3: CASRPYLGGAGELFF

J: TRBJ1-2
size: few
V: TRBV7-3
D: TRBD1
DNA: TGTGCCAGCAGCTCAACAGGGGCTGATGGCTACACCTTC
CDR3: CASSSTGADGYTF

J: TRBJ1-1
size: .
V: TRBV7-2
D: .
DNA: TGTGCCAGCAGCTTAGCGACAGGAGTGAACACTGAAGCTTTCTTT
CDR3: CASSLATGVNTEAFF

J: TRBJ2-3
size: .
V: TRBV10-3
D: .
DNA: TGTGCCATCAGTGAGTCTTTAGCAGCTAGCACAGATACGCAGTATTTT
CDR3: CAISESLAASTDTQYF

J: TRBJ1-1
size: few
V: TRBV5-1
D: .
DNA: TGCGCCAGCAGCCCGGGGGGGTCGAACACTGAAGCTTTCTTT
CDR3: CASSPGGSNTEAFF

J: TRBJ1-1
size: .
V: TRBV28
D: .
DNA: TGTGCCAGCAACCCAGACAGGTATCATTCTGAAGCTTTCTTT
CDR3: CASNPDRYHSEAFF

J: TRBJ1-6
size: .
V: TRBV28
D: TRBD1
DNA: TGTGCCAGCAGTTTAAGGGGGCGGAATAATTCACCCCTCCACTTT
CDR3: CASSLRGRNNSPLHF

J: TRBJ2-2
size: .
V: TRBV5-5
D: .
DNA: TGTGCCAGCAGCTTGGTGGTGGGGGCCAGCACCGGGGAGCTGTTTTTT
CDR3: CASSLVVGASTGELFF

J: TRBJ2-1
size: few
V: TRBV7-6
D: TRBD2
DNA: TGTGCCAGCAGCTTAGGCCCTAGCGGGAGCGTCTACAATGAGCAGTTCTTC
CDR3: CASSLGPSGSVYNEQFF

J: TRBJ1-3
size: .
V: TRBV6-5
D: TRBD1
DNA: TGTGCCAGCAGTACCCCCCGGGACAGGGACGACACCATATATTTT
CDR3: CASSTPRDRDDTIYF

J: TRBJ2-1
size: .
V: TRBV7-3
D: TRBD1
DNA: TGTGCCAGCAGCCAGAGACAGGGCGATGAGCAGTTCTTC
CDR3: CASSQRQGDEQFF

J: TRBJ2-7
size: .
V: TRBV18
D: .
DNA: TGTGCCAGCTCACCGACGGCAGGCCCTACTCCCTACGAGCAGTACTTC
CDR3: CASSPTAGPTPYEQYF

J: TRBJ1-1
size: .
V: TRBV5-1
D: TRBD1
DNA: TGCGCCAGCAGCCTCCGGACAGGGAGGAACACTGAAGCTTTCTTT
CDR3: CASSLRTGRNTEAFF

J: TRBJ2-1
size: .
V: TRBV6-1
D: TRBD1
DNA: TGTGCCAGCAGTGAAGCGCTTCAGGGGACAGGCGAGCAGTTCTTC
CDR3: CASSEALQGTGEQFF

J: TRBJ2-7
size: .
V: TRBV9
D: TRBD2
DNA: TGTGCCAGCAGCTCGTCCGGGACTAGCGGCTACGAGCAGTACTTC
CDR3: CASSSSGTSGYEQYF

J: TRBJ1-1
size: few
V: TRBV6-6
D: .
DNA: TGTGCCAGCAGTTCACACCAGTACGCTTCTACAGGTGAAGCTTTCTTT
CDR3: CASSSHQYASTGEAFF

J: TRBJ1-2
size: .
V: TRBV7-9
D: TRBD1
DNA: TGTGCCAGCAGCTGGGACAGGAACTATGGCTACACCTTC
CDR3: CASSWDRNYGYTF

J: TRBJ2-1
size: .
V: TRBV2
D: TRBD2
DNA: TGTGCCAGCAGTGGGTCGGTGCTAGCGGGAGGTTCCTACAATGAGCAGTTCTTC
CDR3: CASSGSVLAGGSYNEQFF

J: TRBJ2-7
size: .
V: TRBV5-6
D: .
DNA: TGTGCCAGCAGCCCGTATCCGGACAGATACTACGAGCAGTACTTC
CDR3: CASSPYPDRYYEQYF

J: TRBJ2-7
size: .
V: TRBV7-6
D: .
DNA: TGTGCCAGCAGCTTCAGGAACGGCTACGAGCAGTACTTC
CDR3: CASSFRNGYEQYF

J: TRBJ1-1
size: few
V: TRBV4-1
D: TRBD1
DNA: TGCGCCAGCAGGCGGGACAGTTTGAACACTGAAGCTTTCTTT
CDR3: CASRRDSLNTEAFF

J: TRBJ1-2
size: .
V: TRBV5-1
D: .
DNA: TGCGCCAGCAGCTTTGGACAGTGGAACTATGGCTACACCTTC
CDR3: CASSFGQWNYGYTF

J: TRBJ1-2
size: .
V: TRBV25-1
D: TRBD1
DNA: TGTGCCAGCAGTCCTACTCAAGGGACAGGGGGGTACTATGGCTACACCTTC
CDR3: CASSPTQGTGGYYGYTF

J: TRBJ2-5
size: .
V: TRBV20-1
D: .
DNA: TGCAGTGCTGAAGCATGGACCCAGTACTTC
CDR3: CSAEAWTQYF

J: TRBJ2-1
size: .
V: TRBV30
D: TRBD1
DNA: TGTGCCTGGAGTGGGGGGGACAGGGGACAGGGAGTCTACAATGAGCAGTTCTTC
CDR3: CAWSGGDRGQGVYNEQFF

J: TRBJ2-1
size: .
V: TRBV4-1
D: .
DNA: TGCGCCAGCAGCCAAGAATGGCTAGGAACCTACAATGAGCAGTTCTTC
CDR3: CASSQEWLGTYNEQFF

J: TRBJ2-7
size: .
V: TRBV5-6
D: .
DNA: TGTGCCAGCAGCTTGAAGGGAGGCCCCCTCTACGAGCAGTACTTC
CDR3: CASSLKGGPLYEQYF

J: TRBJ1-1
size: .
V: TRBV6-1
D: TRBD1
DNA: TGTGCCAGCAGTGAACCGGGACAGGTTTGGAAAGAAGCTTTCTTT
CDR3: CASSEPGQVWKEAFF